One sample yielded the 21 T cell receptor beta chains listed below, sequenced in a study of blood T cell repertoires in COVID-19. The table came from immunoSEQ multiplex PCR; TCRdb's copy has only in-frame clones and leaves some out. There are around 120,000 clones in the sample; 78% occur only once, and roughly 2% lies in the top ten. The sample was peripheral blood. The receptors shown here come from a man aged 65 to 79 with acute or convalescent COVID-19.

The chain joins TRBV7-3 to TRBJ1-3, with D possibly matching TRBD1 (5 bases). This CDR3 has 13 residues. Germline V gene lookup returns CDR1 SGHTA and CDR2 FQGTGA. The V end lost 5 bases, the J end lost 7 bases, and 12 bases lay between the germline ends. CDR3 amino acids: CASSTGLGNTIYF. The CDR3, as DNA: TGTGCCAGCAGCACAGGCCTGGGGAACACCATATATTTT.

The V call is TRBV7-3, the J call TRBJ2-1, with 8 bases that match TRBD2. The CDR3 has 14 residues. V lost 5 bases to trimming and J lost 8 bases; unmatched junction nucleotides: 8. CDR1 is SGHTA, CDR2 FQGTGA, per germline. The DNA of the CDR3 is TGTGCCAGCAGCCTGAGGCGGGAGGTTCATGAGCAGTTCTTC. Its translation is CASSLRREVHEQFF.

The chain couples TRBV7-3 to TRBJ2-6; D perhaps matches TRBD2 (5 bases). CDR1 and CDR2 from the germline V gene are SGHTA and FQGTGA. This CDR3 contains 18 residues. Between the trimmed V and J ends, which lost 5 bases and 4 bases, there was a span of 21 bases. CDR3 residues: CASSTPGKGPAGANVLTF. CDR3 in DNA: TGTGCCAGCAGCACCCCGGGGAAAGGGCCGGCCGGGGCCAACGTCCTGACTTTC. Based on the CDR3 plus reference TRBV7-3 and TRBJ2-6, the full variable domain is GAGVSQTPSNKVTEKGKYVELRCDPISGHTALYWYRQSLGQGPEFLIYFQGTGAADDSGLPNDRFFAVRPEGSVSTLKIQRTERGDSAVYLCASSTPGKGPAGANVLTFGAGSRLTVL.

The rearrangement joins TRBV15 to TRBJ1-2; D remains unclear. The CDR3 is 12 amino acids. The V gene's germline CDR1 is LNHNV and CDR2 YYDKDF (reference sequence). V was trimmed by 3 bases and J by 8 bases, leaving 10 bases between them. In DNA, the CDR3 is TGTGCCACCAGCAGGGCACTCGGGGGCTACACCTTC. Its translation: CATSRALGGYTF.

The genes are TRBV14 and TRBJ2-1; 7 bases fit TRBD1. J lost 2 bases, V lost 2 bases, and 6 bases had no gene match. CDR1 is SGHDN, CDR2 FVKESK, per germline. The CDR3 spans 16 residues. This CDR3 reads CASSQWGQGAYNEQFF. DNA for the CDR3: TGTGCCAGCAGCCAATGGGGGCAGGGGGCCTACAATGAGCAGTTCTTC.

Written as DNA, the CDR3 is TGTGCCAGCAGCTTGGCCGGGAGGGGTTATGATACGCAGTATTTT. Amino acid sequence: CASSLAGRGYDTQYF. The rearrangement uses TRBV5-6 and TRBJ2-3, with 8 bases aligning to TRBD2. Germline CDR1 SGHDT, CDR2 YYEEEE. The CDR3 extends over 15 amino acids. J lost 6 bases, V lost 0 bases, and 6 bases had no gene match.

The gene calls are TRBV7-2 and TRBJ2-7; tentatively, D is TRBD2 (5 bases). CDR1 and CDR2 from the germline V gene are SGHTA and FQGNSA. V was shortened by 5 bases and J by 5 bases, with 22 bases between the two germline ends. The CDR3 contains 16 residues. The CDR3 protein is CASSLSEGSIVHEQYF. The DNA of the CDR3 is TGTGCCAGCAGCCTTTCCGAGGGCTCGATCGTCCACGAGCAGTACTTC. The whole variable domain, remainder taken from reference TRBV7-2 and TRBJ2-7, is GAGVSQSPSNKVTEKGKDVELRCDPISGHTALYWYRQSLGQGLEFLIYFQGNSAPDKSGLPSDRFSAERTGGSVSTLTIQRTQQEDSAVYLCASSLSEGSIVHEQYFGPGTRLTVT.

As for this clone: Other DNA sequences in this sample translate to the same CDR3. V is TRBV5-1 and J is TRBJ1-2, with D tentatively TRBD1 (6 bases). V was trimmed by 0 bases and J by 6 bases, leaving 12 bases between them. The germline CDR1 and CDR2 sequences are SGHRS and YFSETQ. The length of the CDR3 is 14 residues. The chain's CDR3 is CASSLAGQGNGYTF. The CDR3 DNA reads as TGCGCCAGCAGCTTGGCGGGGCAGGGGAATGGCTACACCTTC.

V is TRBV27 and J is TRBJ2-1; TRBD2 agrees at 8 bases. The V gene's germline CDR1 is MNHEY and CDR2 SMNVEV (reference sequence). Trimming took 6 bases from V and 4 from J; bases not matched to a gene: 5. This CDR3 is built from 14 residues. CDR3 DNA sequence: TGTGCCAGCAGATGGGCGGGGGGATACAATGAGCAGTTCTTC. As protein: CASRWAGGYNEQFF.

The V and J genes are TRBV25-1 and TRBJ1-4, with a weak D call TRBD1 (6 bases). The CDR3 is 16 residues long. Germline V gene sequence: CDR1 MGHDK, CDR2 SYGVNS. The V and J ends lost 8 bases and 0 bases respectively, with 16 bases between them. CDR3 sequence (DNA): TGTGCCAGCGGGGGGGCCAGCGGAGCAACTAATGAAAAACTGTTTTTT. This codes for CASGGASGATNEKLFF. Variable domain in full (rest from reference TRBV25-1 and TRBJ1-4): EADIYQTPRYLVIGTGKKITLECSQTMGHDKMYWYQQDPGMELHLIHYSYGVNSTEKGDLSSESTVSRIRTEHFPLTLESARPSHTSQYLCASGGASGATNEKLFFGSGTQLSVL.

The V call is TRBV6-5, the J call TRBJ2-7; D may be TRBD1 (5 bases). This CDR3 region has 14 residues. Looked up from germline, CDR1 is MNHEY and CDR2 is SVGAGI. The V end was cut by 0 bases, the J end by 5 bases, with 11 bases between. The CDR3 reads CASSYSIGVHEQYF. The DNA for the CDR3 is TGTGCCAGCAGTTACTCGATAGGGGTCCACGAGCAGTACTTC.

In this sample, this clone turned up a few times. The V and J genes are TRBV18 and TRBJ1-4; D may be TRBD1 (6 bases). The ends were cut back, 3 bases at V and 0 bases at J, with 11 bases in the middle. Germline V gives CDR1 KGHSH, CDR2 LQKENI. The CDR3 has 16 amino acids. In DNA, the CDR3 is TGTGCCAGCTCACCTCAGGGGCCTGCAACTAATGAAAAACTGTTTTTT. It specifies CASSPQGPATNEKLFF.

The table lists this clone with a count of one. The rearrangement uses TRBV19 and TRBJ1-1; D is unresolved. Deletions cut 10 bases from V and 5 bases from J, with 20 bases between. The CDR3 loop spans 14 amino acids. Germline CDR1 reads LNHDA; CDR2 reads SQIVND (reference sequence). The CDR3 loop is CATREQALVTEAFF. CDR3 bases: TGTGCCACCCGGGAGCAGGCGCTGGTAACTGAAGCTTTCTTT.

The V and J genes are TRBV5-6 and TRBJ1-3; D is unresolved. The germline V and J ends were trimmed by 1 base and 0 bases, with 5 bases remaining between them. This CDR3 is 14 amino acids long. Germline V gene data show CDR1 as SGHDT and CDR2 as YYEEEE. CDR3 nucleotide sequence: TGTGCCAGCAGCTTGCAGAACTCTGGAAACACCATATATTTT. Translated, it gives CASSLQNSGNTIYF. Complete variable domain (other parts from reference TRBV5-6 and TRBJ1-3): DAGVTQSPTHLIKTRGQQVTLRCSPKSGHDTVSWYQQALGQGPQFIFQYYEEEERQRGNFPDRFSGHQFPNYSSELNVNALLLGDSALYLCASSLQNSGNTIYFGEGSWLTVV.

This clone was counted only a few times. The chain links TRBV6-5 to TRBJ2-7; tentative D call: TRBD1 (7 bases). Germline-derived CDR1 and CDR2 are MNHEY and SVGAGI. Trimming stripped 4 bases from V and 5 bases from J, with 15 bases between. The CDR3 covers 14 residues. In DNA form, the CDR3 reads TGTGCCAGCAGTTCCCGGAGGGGGCGGAACGAGCAGTACTTC. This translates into CASSSRRGRNEQYF.

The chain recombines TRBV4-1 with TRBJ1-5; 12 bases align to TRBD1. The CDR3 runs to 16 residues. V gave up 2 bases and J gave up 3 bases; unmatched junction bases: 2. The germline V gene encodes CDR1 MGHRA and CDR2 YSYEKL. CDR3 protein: CASSQWGQGANQPQHF. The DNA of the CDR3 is TGCGCCAGCAGCCAATGGGGACAGGGGGCCAATCAGCCCCAGCATTTT.

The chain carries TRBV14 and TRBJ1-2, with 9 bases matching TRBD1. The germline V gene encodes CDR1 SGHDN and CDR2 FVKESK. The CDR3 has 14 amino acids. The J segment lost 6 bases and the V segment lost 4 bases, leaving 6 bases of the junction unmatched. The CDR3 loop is CASSRTRTGDGYTF. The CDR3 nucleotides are TGTGCCAGCAGCCGCACCCGGACAGGGGATGGCTACACCTTC.

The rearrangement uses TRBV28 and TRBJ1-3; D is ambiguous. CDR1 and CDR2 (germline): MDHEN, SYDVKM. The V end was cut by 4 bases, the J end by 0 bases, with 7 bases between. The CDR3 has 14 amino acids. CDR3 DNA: TGTGCCAGCAGTTCGGGAAGCTCTGGAAACACCATATATTTT. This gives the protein CASSSGSSGNTIYF.

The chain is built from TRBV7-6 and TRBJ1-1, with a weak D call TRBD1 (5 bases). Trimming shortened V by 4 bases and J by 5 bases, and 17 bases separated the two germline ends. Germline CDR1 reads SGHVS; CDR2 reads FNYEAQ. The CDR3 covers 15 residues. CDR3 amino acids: CASSSGKGPGTEAFF. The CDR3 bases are TGTGCCAGCAGCTCCGGAAAAGGGCCAGGGACTGAAGCTTTCTTT.

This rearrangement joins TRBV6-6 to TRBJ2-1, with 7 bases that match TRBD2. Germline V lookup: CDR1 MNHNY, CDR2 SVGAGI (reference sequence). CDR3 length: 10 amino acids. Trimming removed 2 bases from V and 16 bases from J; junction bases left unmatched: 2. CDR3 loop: CASSYGDYFF. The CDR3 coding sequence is TGTGCCAGCAGTTACGGGGACTACTTCTTC.

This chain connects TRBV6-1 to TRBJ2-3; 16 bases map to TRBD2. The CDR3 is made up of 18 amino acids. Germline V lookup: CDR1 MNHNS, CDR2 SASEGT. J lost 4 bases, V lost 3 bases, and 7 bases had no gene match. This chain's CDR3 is CASSEQGLAGGRADTQYF. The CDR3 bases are TGTGCCAGCAGTGAGCAGGGACTAGCGGGGGGGCGGGCAGATACGCAGTATTTT.